Below are 18 T cell receptor beta chains sequenced from a single sample in a study of CD8+CD57+ T cells in acquired aplastic anemia (dated by TCRdb to 2016 to 2018). The patients picked for sequencing were ones in whom flow cytometry had shown an expansion of CD8+CD57+ cells. The data were produced on an Illumina HiSeq 2000. TCR beta VDJ combination and CDR3 sequence profiling used genomic DNA as the template. TCRdb trimmed public reads at Q25 via fastp, called clones via MiXCR and kept in-frame beta chains. Rows with one shared CDR3 protein collapse into an entry with the most common genes and DNA. The table for this sample lists a few hundred thousand distinct CDR3 sequences; under 50% of them were counted only once. 15% to 20% of the sample lies in the top ten. Sequenced material: sorted CD4+, CD8+, or CD8+CD57+ T cells (not recorded which) from PBMCs. All receptors come from a human donor with aplastic anemia.

About this clonotype: A much larger clone differs by one base, so this may be a read error. This sequence joins TRBV5-1 and TRBJ2-5, with D possibly matching TRBD2 (5 bases). This CDR3 has 13 amino acids. The germline V gene encodes CDR1 SGHRS and CDR2 YFSETQ. CDR3: CANSGGGQETQYF. The CDR3 DNA reads as TGCGCCAACAGCGGTGGCGGTCAAGAGACCCAGTACTTC.

This clonotype was counted a single time. The chain links TRBV6-5 to TRBJ1-6, with TRBD1 as a possible D gene (5 bases). In germline, CDR1 is MNHEY, CDR2 SVGAGI. This CDR3 is 15 amino acids long. The V gene lost 7 bases and the J gene lost 6 bases, with 16 bases spanning the gap. In DNA, the CDR3 is TGTGCCAGCACTGTACCGGGACGGAGTAATTCACCCCTCCACTTT. Its protein is CASTVPGRSNSPLHF.

The chain recombines TRBV19 with TRBJ2-7; D is ambiguous. The germline gives CDR1 LNHDA, CDR2 SQIVND (reference sequence). This CDR3 has 16 residues. The V gene lost 3 bases and the J gene lost 0 bases, with 15 bases spanning the gap. CDR3 residues: CASSIQGSYLSYEQYF. The DNA for the CDR3 is TGTGCCAGTAGTATCCAAGGGTCCTACCTCTCCTACGAGCAGTACTTC.

This clonotype occurred a few times. The CDR3: CASSRTGGDGTEAFF. Written as DNA, the CDR3 is TGTGCCAGCAGTCGGACAGGGGGCGACGGCACTGAAGCTTTCTTT. The rearrangement links TRBV28 to TRBJ1-1, with 11 bases matching TRBD1. This CDR3 contains 15 residues. Germline CDR1 is MDHEN and CDR2 is SYDVKM. Losses at the gene ends were 5 bases for V and 4 bases for J; bases not matched to a gene: 6.

This clonotype came up once. This sequence joins TRBV5-1 and TRBJ2-7; 9 bases are shared with TRBD1. There are 14 residues in the CDR3. Per the germline V gene, CDR1 is SGHRS and CDR2 is YFSETQ. Trimming took 4 bases from V and 6 from J; bases not matched to a gene: 8. The CDR3 bases are TGCGCCAGCAGCCCAGGGGACAGGGATGGCGAGCAGTACTTC. It yields the protein CASSPGDRDGEQYF.

DNA of the CDR3: TGTGCCAGCAGTTTGGAACTAGCGGGGACTACACAAGAGACCCAGTACTTC. Amino acids: CASSLELAGTTQETQYF. This rearrangement joins TRBV25-1 to TRBJ2-5; 10 bases align to TRBD2. This CDR3 region has 17 residues. Germline values: CDR1 MGHDK, CDR2 SYGVNS. The V gene end was trimmed by 5 bases and the J gene end by 2 bases; junction bases not matched to a gene: 11.

To note about this clonotype: This may arise from a read error, as a much more abundant clone is one base away. This sequence joins TRBV7-9 and TRBJ2-5, with TRBD2 as a possible D gene (7 bases). This CDR3 is 14 amino acids long. Germline CDR1 reads SEHNR; CDR2 reads FQNEAQ (reference sequence). The CDR3 DNA follows: TGTGCCAGCAGCTTTCGACGGGGGGCAGAGACCCCGTACTTC. Protein: CASSFRRGAETPYF.

The rearrangement joins TRBV27 to TRBJ1-1; TRBD1 matches at 10 bases. The trim removed 3 bases at V and 6 bases at J, leaving 7 bases unmatched. Germline V gives CDR1 MNHEY, CDR2 SMNVEV (reference sequence). The CDR3 has 15 amino acids. CDR3 region: CASSFRTGGLAEAFF. Here the CDR3 DNA reads TGTGCCAGCAGTTTCCGGACAGGGGGTTTGGCTGAAGCTTTCTTT.

The chain uses TRBV7-8 and TRBJ2-7; 8 bases align to TRBD2. The CDR3 has 12 amino acids. Germline V gene lookup returns CDR1 SGHVS and CDR2 FQNEAQ. Trimming at V came to 9 bases and at J to 0 bases, leaving 1 base not matched to a gene. The DNA for the CDR3 is TGTGCCAGTACTAGCGGCTCCTACGAGCAGTACTTC. Translation: CASTSGSYEQYF.

In its sample, this clonotype was seen a few times. A read error is possible here, since a much larger clone lies one base away. The V gene is TRBV5-1, the J gene TRBJ2-1; either TRBD1 or TRBD2 may fit D (6 bases each). Trimming took off 6 bases at V and 3 bases at J, with 19 bases between the two ends. This CDR3 region has 16 residues. Per the germline V gene, CDR1 is SGHRS and CDR2 is YFSETQ. The chain's CDR3 is CASKGDGGNGYNEQFF. In DNA, the CDR3 is TGCGCCAGCAAGGGGGACGGAGGGAACGGCTACAATGAGCAGTTCTTC.

This clonotype came up many times. The J gene is TRBJ1-1, the V gene TRBV19; possibly TRBD1 for D (5 bases). The germline V and J ends were trimmed by 3 bases and 1 base, with 12 bases remaining between them. The germline gives CDR1 LNHDA, CDR2 SQIVND (reference sequence). The CDR3 covers 15 residues. The CDR3 coding sequence is TGTGCCAGTAGTATTGGGGCTTCGAGGAACACTGAAGCTTTCTTT. This translates into CASSIGASRNTEAFF.

This chain joins TRBV24-1 and TRBJ2-5, with D unclear. This CDR3 is built from 11 residues. Trimming removed 2 bases from V and 4 bases from J, with 1 base in between. From germline, CDR1 is KGHDR and CDR2 SFDVKD. The CDR3 DNA reads TGTGCCACCAGTGATTCAGAGACCCAGTACTTC. Amino acids: CATSDSETQYF.

The chain employs TRBV9 and TRBJ1-2; D might be TRBD1 (5 bases). The CDR3 covers 13 residues. Germline V gene sequence: CDR1 SGDLS, CDR2 YYNGEE. Trimming left V 0 bases short and J 4 bases short, with 7 bases between. The CDR3 sequence: CASSVGGGYGYTF. CDR3 coding DNA: TGTGCCAGCAGCGTAGGCGGGGGCTATGGCTACACCTTC. Full variable domain (rest looked up from reference TRBV9 and TRBJ1-2): DSGVTQTPKHLITATGQRVTLRCSPRSGDLSVYWYQQSLDQGLQFLIQYYNGEERAKGNILERFSAQQFPDLHSELNLSSLELGDSALYFCASSVGGGYGYTFGSGTRLTVV.

This clonotype was seen repeatedly, ten times or more. The rearrangement links TRBV20-1 to TRBJ1-2, with 7 positions matching TRBD1. V was pared by 0 bases and J by 13 bases, with 5 bases of the junction left unmatched. This CDR3 region has 11 residues. Germline CDR1 is DFQATT and CDR2 is SNEGSKA (reference sequence). CDR3 protein: CSARDRQGSTF. The CDR3 DNA sequence: TGCAGTGCTAGAGATCGACAGGGAAGCACCTTC.

Ten or more counts support this clonotype. This sequence joins TRBV29-1 and TRBJ1-1; D is unclear. V was shortened by 6 bases and J by 6 bases, with 11 bases between the two germline ends. This CDR3 region has 11 residues. Germline V gene data show CDR1 as SQVTM and CDR2 as ANQGSEA. DNA for the CDR3: TGCAGCGTCCGATCGATCGCTGAAGCTTTCTTT. Residues: CSVRSIAEAFF.

V gene TRBV7-2 combines with J gene TRBJ2-1; 12 nucleotides line up with TRBD1. This CDR3 comprises 15 residues. The V segment lost 5 bases and the J segment 8 bases; nucleotides outside the gene matches: 7. CDR1 and CDR2 from the germline V gene are SGHTA and FQGNSA. Here the CDR3 reads CASSPGQGAWDEQFF. The CDR3 region has the DNA TGTGCCAGCAGCCCGGGACAGGGGGCATGGGATGAGCAGTTCTTC.

The chain is built from TRBV2 and TRBJ2-1, with D perhaps given as TRBD1 or TRBD2 (6 bases each). CDR1 SNHLY and CDR2 FYNNEI come from the germline V gene. V lost 8 bases, J lost 3 bases, and 17 bases lay in between. The CDR3 has 15 residues. Here the CDR3 reads CASSPRGLGYNEQFF. The CDR3 nucleotides are TGTGCCAGCTCACCACGGGGGCTGGGCTACAATGAGCAGTTCTTC.

The chain is built from TRBV29-1 and TRBJ1-1; D perhaps matches TRBD1 (5 bases). In germline, CDR1 is SQVTM, CDR2 ANQGSEA. This CDR3 comprises 14 residues. V was trimmed by 7 bases and J by 0 bases, leaving 15 bases between them. CDR3 in amino acids: CSASRQFMNTEAFF. CDR3 DNA: TGCAGCGCCAGTAGACAGTTTATGAACACTGAAGCTTTCTTT.